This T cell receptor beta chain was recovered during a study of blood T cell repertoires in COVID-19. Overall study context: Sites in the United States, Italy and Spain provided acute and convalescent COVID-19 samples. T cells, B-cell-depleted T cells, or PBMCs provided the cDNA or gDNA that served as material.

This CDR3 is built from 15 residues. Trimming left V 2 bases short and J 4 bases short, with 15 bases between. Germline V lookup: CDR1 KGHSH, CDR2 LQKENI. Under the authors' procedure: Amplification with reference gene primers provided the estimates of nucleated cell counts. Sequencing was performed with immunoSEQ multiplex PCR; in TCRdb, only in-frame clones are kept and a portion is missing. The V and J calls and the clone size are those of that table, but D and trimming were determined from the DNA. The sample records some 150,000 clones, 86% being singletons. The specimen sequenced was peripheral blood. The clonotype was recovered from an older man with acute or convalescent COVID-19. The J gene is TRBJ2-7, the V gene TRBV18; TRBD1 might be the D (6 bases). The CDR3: CASSPKQGKSYEQYF. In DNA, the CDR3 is TGTGCCAGCTCACCAAAACAGGGAAAATCTTACGAGCAGTACTTC.